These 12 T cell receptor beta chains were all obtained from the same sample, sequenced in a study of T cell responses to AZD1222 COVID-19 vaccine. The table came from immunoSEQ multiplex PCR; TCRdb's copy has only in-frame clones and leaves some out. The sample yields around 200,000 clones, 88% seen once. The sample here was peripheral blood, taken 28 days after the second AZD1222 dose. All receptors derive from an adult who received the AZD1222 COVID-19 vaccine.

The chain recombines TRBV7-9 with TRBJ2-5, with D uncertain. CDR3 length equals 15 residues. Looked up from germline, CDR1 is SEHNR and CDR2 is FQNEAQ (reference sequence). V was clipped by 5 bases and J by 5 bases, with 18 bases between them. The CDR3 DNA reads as TGTGCCAGCAGCCGATCCCTTGGGGTCGCGGAGACCCAGTACTTC. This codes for CASSRSLGVAETQYF.

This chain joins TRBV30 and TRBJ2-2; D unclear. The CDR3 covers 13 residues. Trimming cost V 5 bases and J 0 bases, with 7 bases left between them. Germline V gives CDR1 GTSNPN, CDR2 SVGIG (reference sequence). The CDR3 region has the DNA TGTGCCTGGGGACGGTCGAACACCGGGGAGCTGTTTTTT. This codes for CAWGRSNTGELFF.

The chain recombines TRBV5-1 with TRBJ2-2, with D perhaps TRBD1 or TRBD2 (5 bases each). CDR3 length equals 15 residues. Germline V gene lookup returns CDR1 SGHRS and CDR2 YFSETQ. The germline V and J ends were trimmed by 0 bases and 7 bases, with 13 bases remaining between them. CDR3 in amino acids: CASSLGGARGGELFF. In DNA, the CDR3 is TGCGCCAGCAGCTTGGGAGGGGCGCGAGGCGGGGAGCTGTTTTTT.

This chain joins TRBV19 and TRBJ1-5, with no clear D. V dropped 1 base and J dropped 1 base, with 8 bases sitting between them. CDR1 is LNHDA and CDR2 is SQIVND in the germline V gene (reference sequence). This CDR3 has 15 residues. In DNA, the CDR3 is TGTGCCAGTAGTATAGGGATTCTGAGCAATCAGCCCCAGCATTTT. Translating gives CASSIGILSNQPQHF.

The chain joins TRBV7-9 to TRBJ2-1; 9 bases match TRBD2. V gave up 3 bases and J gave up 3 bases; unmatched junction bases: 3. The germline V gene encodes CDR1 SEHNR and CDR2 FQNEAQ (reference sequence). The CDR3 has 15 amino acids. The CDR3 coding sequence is TGTGCCAGCAGCTTGAGGACTAGCGTCTACAATGAGCAGTTCTTC. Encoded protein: CASSLRTSVYNEQFF.

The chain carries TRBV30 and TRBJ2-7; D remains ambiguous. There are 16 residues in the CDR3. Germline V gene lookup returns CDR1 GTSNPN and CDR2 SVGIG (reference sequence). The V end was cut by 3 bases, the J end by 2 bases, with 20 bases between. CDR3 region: CAWREVYSSSTYEQYF. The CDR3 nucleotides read TGTGCCTGGAGAGAGGTGTACAGCAGTTCAACCTACGAGCAGTACTTC. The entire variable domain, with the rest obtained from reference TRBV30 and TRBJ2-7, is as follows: SQTIHQWPATLVQPVGSPLSLECTVEGTSNPNLYWYRQAAGRGLQLLFYSVGIGQISSEVPQNLSASRPQDRQFILSSKKLLLSDSGFYLCAWREVYSSSTYEQYFGPGTRLTVT.

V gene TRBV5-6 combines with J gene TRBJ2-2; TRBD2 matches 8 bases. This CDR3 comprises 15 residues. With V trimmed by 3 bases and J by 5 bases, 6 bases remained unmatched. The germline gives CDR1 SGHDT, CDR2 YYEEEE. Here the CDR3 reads CASSWIGRETGELFF. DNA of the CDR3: TGTGCCAGCAGCTGGATCGGGAGGGAGACCGGGGAGCTGTTTTTT.

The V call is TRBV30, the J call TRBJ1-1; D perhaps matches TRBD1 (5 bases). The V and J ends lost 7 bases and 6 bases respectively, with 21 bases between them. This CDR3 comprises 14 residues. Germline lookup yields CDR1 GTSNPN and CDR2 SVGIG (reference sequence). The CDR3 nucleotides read TGTGCCTTAAATCCAGGGCGAGCAGCGGCTGAAGCTTTCTTT. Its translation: CALNPGRAAAEAFF.

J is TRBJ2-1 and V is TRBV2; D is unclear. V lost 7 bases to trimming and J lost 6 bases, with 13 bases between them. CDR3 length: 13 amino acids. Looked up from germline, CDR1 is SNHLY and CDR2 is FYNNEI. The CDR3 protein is CASTQRVVNEQFF. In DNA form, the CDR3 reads TGTGCCAGCACTCAAAGGGTCGTCAATGAGCAGTTCTTC.

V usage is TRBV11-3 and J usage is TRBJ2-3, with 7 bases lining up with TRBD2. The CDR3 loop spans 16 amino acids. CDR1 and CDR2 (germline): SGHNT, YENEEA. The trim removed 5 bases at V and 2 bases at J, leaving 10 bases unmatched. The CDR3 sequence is CASSPSRGGDTDTQYF. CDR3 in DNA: TGTGCCAGCAGCCCGAGCCGTGGGGGGGACACAGATACGCAGTATTTT.

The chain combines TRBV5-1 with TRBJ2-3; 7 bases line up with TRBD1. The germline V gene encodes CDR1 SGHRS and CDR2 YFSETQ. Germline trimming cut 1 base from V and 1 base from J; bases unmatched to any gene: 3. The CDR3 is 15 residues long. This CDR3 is CASSLLGGGTDTQYF. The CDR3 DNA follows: TGCGCCAGCAGCTTGCTAGGGGGCGGCACAGATACGCAGTATTTT.

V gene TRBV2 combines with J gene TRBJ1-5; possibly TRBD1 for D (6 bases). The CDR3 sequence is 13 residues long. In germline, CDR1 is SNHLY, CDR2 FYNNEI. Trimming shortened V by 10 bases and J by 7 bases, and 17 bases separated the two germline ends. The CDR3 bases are TGTGCCAACTCAGGAGGGGGGGGGCAGCCCCAGCATTTT. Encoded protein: CANSGGGGQPQHF.